This entry lists 13 T cell receptor beta chains sequenced from one sample in a study of blood T cell repertoires in COVID-19. Generated by immunoSEQ multiplex PCR, the TCRdb table keeps only in-frame clones and is missing some. The data hold around 150,000 clones, with about 85% observed a single time. The sample consisted of peripheral blood. The receptors were sampled from a human donor with acute or convalescent COVID-19. The donor label of this sample is uncertain.

The chain is built from TRBV7-2 and TRBJ1-5; TRBD1 aligns across 8 bases. Germline V CDR1 and CDR2: SGHTA, FQGNSA. The CDR3 loop spans 15 amino acids. V was pared by 1 base and J by 6 bases, with 5 bases of the junction left unmatched. The CDR3 sequence: CASSLVGQGGQPQHF. CDR3 nucleotide sequence: TGTGCCAGCAGCTTAGTTGGACAGGGCGGTCAGCCCCAGCATTTT.

V is TRBV7-9 and J is TRBJ1-6; D possibly corresponds to TRBD1 (6 bases). CDR3 length: 15 residues. V was clipped by 5 bases and J by 6 bases, with 14 bases between them. Germline CDR1 reads SEHNR; CDR2 reads FQNEAQ (reference sequence). The CDR3 is CASSLPGQTNSPLHF. The CDR3 DNA reads TGTGCCAGCAGCCTCCCGGGACAAACTAATTCACCCCTCCACTTT.

This rearrangement joins TRBV5-4 to TRBJ2-7; maybe TRBD2 (7 bases). The CDR3 extends over 15 amino acids. Trimming removed 3 bases from V and 0 bases from J, with 13 bases in between. The germline V gene has CDR1 SGHNT and CDR2 YYREEE (reference sequence). Here the CDR3 reads CASSWGGDNSYEQYF. CDR3 sequence (DNA): TGTGCCAGCAGCTGGGGGGGGGACAACTCCTACGAGCAGTACTTC.

The genes are TRBV3-1 (or the pseudogene TRBV3-2) and TRBJ1-1, with D uncertain. This CDR3 is 18 amino acids long. V dropped 4 bases and J dropped 1 base, with 22 bases sitting between them. The germline V gene encodes CDR1 LGHDT and CDR2 YNNKEL (reference sequence). The CDR3 DNA follows: TGTGCCAGCAGCCGCGGGTTCGAGATGGTTCGGGCGAACACTGAAGCTTTCTTT. Translation: CASSRGFEMVRANTEAFF.

The chain employs TRBV6-5 and TRBJ1-2, with 7 bases identical to TRBD1. The junction had 6 bases not matched to a gene; V was cut back by 5 bases and J by 3 bases. Looked up from germline, CDR1 is MNHEY and CDR2 is SVGAGI. The CDR3 extends over 14 amino acids. The CDR3 DNA reads TGTGCCAGCAGTAGGGGACAGCTATACTATGGCTACACCTTC. Translating it yields CASSRGQLYYGYTF.

V usage is TRBV19 and J usage is TRBJ2-2; possibly TRBD1 for D (6 bases). The length of the CDR3 is 13 residues. Trimming took off 2 bases at V and 8 bases at J, with 9 bases between the two ends. Germline V lookup: CDR1 LNHDA, CDR2 SQIVND (reference sequence). The CDR3 DNA reads as TGTGCCAGTAGTATACAGGGGCCGGGGGAGCTGTTTTTT. Translated, it gives CASSIQGPGELFF.

The chain uses TRBV2 and TRBJ2-2; 8 nucleotides match TRBD2. This CDR3 spans 15 amino acids. V lost 4 bases and J lost 4; bases outside the gene matches: 5. Looked up from germline, CDR1 is SNHLY and CDR2 is FYNNEI. The CDR3 is CASSGPGGGTGELFF. The CDR3, as DNA: TGTGCCAGCAGTGGACCCGGGGGGGGCACCGGGGAGCTGTTTTTT.

The CDR3 sequence is CASNLASGTGGNEQYF. The CDR3 nucleotides read TGTGCCAGCAACCTCGCCTCCGGGACAGGGGGCAACGAGCAGTACTTC. The gene calls are TRBV7-3 and TRBJ2-7; 12 nucleotides align to TRBD1. Germline assignment: CDR1 SGHTA and CDR2 FQGTGA. V lost 7 bases to trimming and J lost 5 bases; unmatched junction nucleotides: 12. CDR3 length: 16 amino acids.

In this sample, this clone turned up a few times. This sequence joins TRBV24-1 and TRBJ2-1; 7 bases are shared with TRBD2. The length of the CDR3 is 14 residues. J gave up 3 bases and V 9 bases, and 7 bases lay outside the gene matches. From germline, CDR1 is KGHDR and CDR2 SFDVKD. CDR3 sequence reads: CATSDRGVYNEQFF. The DNA of the CDR3 is TGTGCCACCTCAGATCGGGGGGTCTACAATGAGCAGTTCTTC.

The rearrangement joins TRBV7-2 to TRBJ1-2, with 11 bases aligning to TRBD1. The CDR3 has 16 residues. Trimming took 7 bases from V and 7 from J; bases not matched to a gene: 14. Germline CDR1 reads SGHTA; CDR2 reads FQGNSA. The CDR3 region is CASTPGQGDLRRGYTF. CDR3 coding DNA: TGTGCCAGCACCCCGGGACAGGGGGATCTCAGACGTGGCTACACCTTC. The full variable domain, in which reference TRBV7-2 and TRBJ1-2 provide the parts outside the CDR3, is GAGVSQSPSNKVTEKGKDVELRCDPISGHTALYWYRQSLGQGLEFLIYFQGNSAPDKSGLPSDRFSAERTGGSVSTLTIQRTQQEDSAVYLCASTPGQGDLRRGYTFGSGTRLTVV.

This clone was picked up one time. The chain's CDR3 is CSVEGQGLGKTQYF. In nucleotides, the CDR3 is TGCAGCGTTGAAGGCCAGGGTTTGGGTAAGACCCAGTACTTC. The V gene is TRBV29-1, the J gene TRBJ2-5; tentatively, D is TRBD1 (5 bases). This CDR3 has 14 residues. Germline V gene lookup returns CDR1 SQVTM and CDR2 ANQGSEA. V lost 1 base, J lost 6 bases, and 15 bases lay in between.

V is TRBV19 and J is TRBJ1-1, with D possibly being TRBD1 (5 bases). The CDR3 is 13 amino acids. Trimming shortened V by 7 bases and J by 1 base, and 10 bases separated the two germline ends. Germline V gene lookup returns CDR1 LNHDA and CDR2 SQIVND (reference sequence). The CDR3 protein is CASKYRPNTEAFF. Written as DNA, the CDR3 is TGTGCCAGTAAGTACAGGCCGAACACTGAAGCTTTCTTT.

V gene TRBV24-1 combines with J gene TRBJ2-5, with 8 bases identical to TRBD2. CDR3 length equals 17 residues. J lost 4 bases, V lost 4 bases, and 13 bases had no gene match. Germline CDR1 reads KGHDR; CDR2 reads SFDVKD. The CDR3 DNA sequence: TGTGCCACCAGTGACTCAGGTCGCGGGGGGATCGGAGAGACCCAGTACTTC. Translated, it gives CATSDSGRGGIGETQYF.